This T cell receptor beta chain was sequenced for a study of T cell responses to AZD1222 COVID-19 vaccine. Repertoires were generated with immunoSEQ multiplex PCR, while TCRdb's copy carries only in-frame clones and drops some. The data show fewer than 300,000 clones, with 85% to 95% seen just once and around 0.6% held by the top ten. The J segment lost 5 bases and the V segment lost 12 bases, leaving 8 bases of the junction unmatched. The CDR3 extends over 14 amino acids. From germline, CDR1 is KGHDR and CDR2 SFDVKD. This specimen was peripheral blood, taken on day 0 of AZD1222 vaccination. The J gene is TRBJ2-2, the V gene TRBV24-1, with TRBD1 identical over 10 bases. The receptor was isolated from an adult in good health. In nucleotides, the CDR3 is TGTGCCTCGGCTGGGACAGGGGATACCGGGGAGCTGTTTTTT. Its translation is CASAGTGDTGELFF.